What follows are 21 T cell receptor beta chains derived from one specimen sequenced in a study of T cells in localized non-small cell lung cancer. TCRdb's table, derived via immunoSEQ multiplex PCR, lists solely in-frame clones and lacks some. The sample contains over 30,000 clones, more than 80% of which appear only once. The sequences come from peripheral blood mononuclear cells, collected before any cancer treatment. The receptors come from a male donor at least 60 years old with stage II lung adenocarcinoma.

The chain recombines TRBV5-1 with TRBJ2-7, with D maybe TRBD1 (6 bases). This CDR3 is 14 amino acids long. V dropped 2 bases and J dropped 2 bases, with 11 bases sitting between them. Germline V gene sequence: CDR1 SGHRS, CDR2 YFSETQ. The CDR3 region is CASSLGTFPYEQYF. The CDR3 bases are TGCGCCAGCAGCTTAGGGACATTCCCCTACGAGCAGTACTTC.

V and J are TRBV10-2 and TRBJ1-2; no clear D gene. The CDR3 runs 11 residues. Germline lookup yields CDR1 WSHSY and CDR2 SAAADI. Trimming took off 3 bases at V and 7 bases at J, with 6 bases between the two ends. CDR3 in amino acids: CASSERSGYTF. DNA for the CDR3: TGCGCCAGCAGTGAAAGATCTGGCTACACCTTC.

The V gene is TRBV6-6, the J gene TRBJ1-5; 7 bases fit TRBD1. The germline gives CDR1 MNHNY, CDR2 SVGAGI (reference sequence). Losses at the gene ends were 0 bases for V and 8 bases for J; bases not matched to a gene: 4. The CDR3 runs 14 residues. The CDR3 protein is CASSYSRGREPQHF. The CDR3 DNA reads as TGTGCCAGCAGTTACTCTAGGGGGCGCGAGCCCCAGCATTTT.

V and J are TRBV19 and TRBJ2-7, with 12 bases that match TRBD2. After removal of 4 bases from V and 2 bases from J, the junction contained 9 bases not matched to a gene. The CDR3 has 17 amino acids. Germline V lookup: CDR1 LNHDA, CDR2 SQIVND (reference sequence). This CDR3 is CASSTPPSSGRAYEQYF. The DNA for the CDR3 is TGTGCCAGTAGTACCCCCCCCTCTAGCGGGAGGGCCTACGAGCAGTACTTC.

The rearrangement joins TRBV2 to TRBJ2-5; tentative D call: TRBD2 (5 bases). Germline V CDR1 and CDR2: SNHLY, FYNNEI. The length of the CDR3 is 11 residues. Trimming shortened V by 4 bases and J by 5 bases, and 5 bases separated the two germline ends. The CDR3 sequence is CASSAGETQYF. The CDR3 bases are TGTGCCAGCAGTGCGGGGGAGACCCAGTACTTC.

The V gene is TRBV7-9, the J gene TRBJ2-5, with a weak D call TRBD1 (5 bases). The CDR3 covers 16 residues. V was trimmed by 0 bases and J by 4 bases, leaving 15 bases between them. Germline loops: CDR1 SEHNR, CDR2 FQNEAQ (reference sequence). Written as DNA, the CDR3 is TGTGCCAGCAGCTTAGCATTGACGACCCAGGGAGAGACCCAGTACTTC. It translates to CASSLALTTQGETQYF. The full variable domain, completed using reference TRBV7-9 and TRBJ2-5, is DTGVSQNPRHKITKRGQNVTFRCDPISEHNRLYWYRQTLGQGPEFLTYFQNEAQLEKSRLLSDRFSAERPKGSFSTLEIQRTEQGDSAMYLCASSLALTTQGETQYFGPGTRLLVL.

This clone was seen a handful of times. This sequence joins TRBV18 and TRBJ1-1; D not resolved. Looked up from germline, CDR1 is KGHSH and CDR2 is LQKENI. The CDR3 loop spans 12 amino acids. Trimming stripped 0 bases from V and 7 bases from J, with 6 bases between. CDR3 sequence reads: CASSPPSGEAFF. Here the CDR3 DNA reads TGTGCCAGCTCACCACCCTCGGGTGAAGCTTTCTTT.

The chain uses TRBV7-9 and TRBJ1-5; no firm D call. The length of the CDR3 is 12 residues. Germline V gene sequence: CDR1 SEHNR, CDR2 FQNEAQ (reference sequence). The V gene lost 7 bases and the J gene lost 6 bases, with 10 bases spanning the gap. DNA of the CDR3: TGTGCCAGCACCCTAGACACTCAGCCCCAGCATTTT. It codes for CASTLDTQPQHF.

This chain joins TRBV18 and TRBJ1-1; possibly TRBD1 for D (5 bases). Germline V gene data show CDR1 as KGHSH and CDR2 as LQKENI. The CDR3 covers 14 residues. Trimming pared 3 bases from V and 2 bases from J, leaving 10 bases between. The CDR3 region is CASSPQRGNTEAFF. As DNA, the CDR3 is TGTGCCAGCTCACCCCAAAGGGGCAACACTGAAGCTTTCTTT.

The gene calls are TRBV11-2 and TRBJ2-7, with D possibly called TRBD1 or TRBD2 (5 bases each). The CDR3 length is 16 residues. Deletions cut 3 bases from V and 0 bases from J, with 15 bases between. Looked up from germline, CDR1 is SGHAT and CDR2 is FQNNGV. CDR3 amino acids: CASSLSWDASSYEQYF. The CDR3 region has the DNA TGTGCCAGCAGCTTGTCCTGGGACGCTAGCTCCTACGAGCAGTACTTC.

This clone was seen only once. The chain joins TRBV19 to TRBJ2-3; D is ambiguous. Looked up from germline, CDR1 is LNHDA and CDR2 is SQIVND (reference sequence). Trimming cost V 4 bases and J 5 bases, with 7 bases left between them. CDR3 length: 12 residues. CDR3 in DNA: TGTGCCAGTAGTACCCCGGGAGATACGCAGTATTTT. Residues: CASSTPGDTQYF.

A single count supports this clone. This chain connects TRBV18 to TRBJ2-5; D might be TRBD2 (6 bases). CDR1 and CDR2 from the germline V gene are KGHSH and LQKENI. This CDR3 has 13 residues. Deletions cut 3 bases from V and 4 bases from J, with 9 bases between. CDR3 nucleotide sequence: TGTGCCAGCTCACCGAGGGGAGGAGAGACCCAGTACTTC. Its translation: CASSPRGGETQYF.

CDR3 in amino acids: CASSLDPSPDTQYF. The CDR3 nucleotides read TGTGCCAGCAGCCTTGACCCAAGCCCAGATACGCAGTATTTT. The chain joins TRBV5-4 to TRBJ2-3; D remains unclear. Germline values: CDR1 SGHNT, CDR2 YYREEE (reference sequence). V dropped 4 bases and J dropped 4 bases, with 13 bases sitting between them. This CDR3 has 14 amino acids.

CDR3: CASSSPQRALNNEQFF. The CDR3 bases are TGTGCCAGCAGTTCCCCCCAGCGGGCACTCAACAATGAGCAGTTCTTC. The chain recombines TRBV27 with TRBJ2-1; tentatively, D is TRBD2 (6 bases). Trimming shortened V by 4 bases and J by 5 bases, and 18 bases separated the two germline ends. The CDR3 sequence is 16 residues long. Germline CDR1 and CDR2: MNHEY and SMNVEV (reference sequence).

The rearrangement joins TRBV27 to TRBJ2-1; D may match TRBD1 or TRBD2 (5 bases each). Germline V CDR1 and CDR2: MNHEY, SMNVEV (reference sequence). V lost 7 bases, J lost 1 base, and 14 bases lay in between. This CDR3 is 15 amino acids long. CDR3 sequence: CASNPFRESYNEQFF. CDR3 DNA: TGTGCCAGCAACCCCTTCAGGGAGTCCTACAATGAGCAGTTCTTC.

V usage is TRBV28 and J usage is TRBJ1-1, with TRBD1 matching over 8 bases. From germline, CDR1 is MDHEN and CDR2 SYDVKM. CDR3 length: 16 residues. Trimming took 7 bases from V and 5 from J; bases not matched to a gene: 15. The CDR3 region has the DNA TGTGCCAGCAACCCTGTGCAGGGGGCAAGGGGTACTGAAGCTTTCTTT. Translated: CASNPVQGARGTEAFF.

The CDR3 DNA reads TGTGCCAGCAGCCGGAAAGCCGCGAACACCGGGGAGCTGTTTTTT. It yields the protein CASSRKAANTGELFF. The genes are TRBV14 and TRBJ2-2; D is unclear. Per germline, CDR1 SGHDN and CDR2 FVKESK. CDR3 length: 15 amino acids. V lost 4 bases and J 0 bases, leaving 9 bases between the germline ends.

The V gene is TRBV30, the J gene TRBJ1-5; no clear D. This CDR3 contains 13 residues. V was cut by 1 base and J by 4 bases, with 8 bases left in between. Per the germline V gene, CDR1 is GTSNPN and CDR2 is SVGIG (reference sequence). CDR3 bases: TGTGCCTGGAGTGCGGCAGGTAATCAGCCCCAGCATTTT. Translated: CAWSAAGNQPQHF.

This rearrangement joins TRBV9 to TRBJ2-1; 8 bases are shared with TRBD2. Trimming took 2 bases from V and 2 from J; bases not matched to a gene: 9. Germline CDR1 is SGDLS and CDR2 is YYNGEE. The CDR3 consists of 17 residues. CDR3 nucleotide sequence: TGTGCCAGCAGCGTTGGGTGGACTAGCAACACCTACAATGAGCAGTTCTTC. Translation gives CASSVGWTSNTYNEQFF.

CDR3 coding DNA: TGTGCCAGCAGCGAGGAGCAGGTTCGGAACACCGGGGAGCTGTTTTTT. Encoded protein: CASSEEQVRNTGELFF. This chain connects TRBV2 to TRBJ2-2; D is undetermined. Per germline, CDR1 SNHLY and CDR2 FYNNEI. This CDR3 is built from 16 residues. Trimming pared 6 bases from V and 1 base from J, leaving 15 bases between.

J is TRBJ2-7 and V is TRBV19; no clear D gene. The CDR3 sequence is 12 residues long. Between the trimmed V and J ends, which lost 6 bases and 9 bases, there was a span of 15 bases. Germline V lookup: CDR1 LNHDA, CDR2 SQIVND (reference sequence). The CDR3 spells CASSETGLLQYF. In nucleotides, the CDR3 is TGTGCCAGTAGCGAAACCGGGCTTTTGCAGTACTTC.